These 25 T cell receptor beta chains were sequenced from one sample in a study of CD8 T cells in ankylosing spondylitis (dated by TCRdb to the late 2010s). General study outcomes and caveats: A TCR beta motif made up of eight or nine highly homologous amino acid variants appeared to be characteristic of blood from ankylosing spondylitis patients.

These TCRs' antigens remain unknown. The method behind the library was 5' RACE. Sequencing relied on an Illumina HiSeq 2500. TCRdb handled the public reads itself, with Q25 trimming in fastp and clone calling in MiXCR, and kept productive beta chains. CDR3 protein duplicates are merged, each entry listing the most common genes and DNA. In all, the sample holds about 220,000 distinct CDR3 sequences, and approximately 20% of those were seen once. The ten top clones hold about 39% of the sample. Sequencing was done on a sample of blood, either unsorted or a sorted T cell fraction (not recorded which). The receptors originated from a male donor with ankylosing spondylitis.

The chain uses TRBV12-3 or TRBV12-4 and TRBJ2-3; TRBD2 matches at 11 bases. J was trimmed by 3 bases and V by 3 bases; bases with no gene match: 17. The CDR3 consists of 20 residues. As DNA, the CDR3 is TGTGCCAGCAGTTTCAACAGGGGTTCGGAACTAGCGGGAGAGACAGATACGCAGTATTTT. The encoded protein is CASSFNRGSELAGETDTQYF.

The V call is TRBV11-2, the J call TRBJ2-7, with D perhaps matching TRBD1 or TRBD2 (5 bases each). Trimming stripped 8 bases from V and 0 bases from J, with 14 bases between. CDR3 length: 14 residues. Looked up from germline, CDR1 is SGHAT and CDR2 is FQNNGV. The CDR3 loop is CASGTGYLSYEQYF. The CDR3 DNA reads TGTGCCAGCGGGACGGGGTATCTCTCCTACGAGCAGTACTTC.

V and J are TRBV11-3 and TRBJ2-3; D call uncertain. Per germline, CDR1 SGHNT and CDR2 YENEEA. The CDR3 loop spans 16 amino acids. Trimming removed 4 bases from V and 0 bases from J, with 14 bases in between. The CDR3 nucleotides read TGTGCCAGCAGCTCGGATGGGGTCCGAAGCACAGATACGCAGTATTTT. Its protein product is CASSSDGVRSTDTQYF.

The chain couples TRBV7-9 to TRBJ1-1; possibly TRBD1 for D (5 bases). Looked up from germline, CDR1 is SEHNR and CDR2 is FQNEAQ (reference sequence). Trimming cost V 3 bases and J 3 bases, with 17 bases left between them. This CDR3 has 16 amino acids. CDR3 bases: TGTGCCAGCAGCTTTACAGACATACCGGGGGACACTGAAGCTTTCTTT. Its translation is CASSFTDIPGDTEAFF.

This clonotype came up many times. The chain employs TRBV11-2 and TRBJ1-4; TRBD1 matches 9 bases. The germline V gene encodes CDR1 SGHAT and CDR2 FQNNGV. This CDR3 has 14 residues. V dropped 4 bases and J dropped 4; count of bases not matched to a gene: 1. The CDR3 DNA is TGTGCCAGCAGCTGGGGACAGGGTAATGAAAAACTGTTTTTT. Protein product: CASSWGQGNEKLFF.

This clonotype was seen many times. V and J are TRBV28 and TRBJ2-3; the D gene is possibly TRBD2 (7 bases). Trimming removed 2 bases from V and 0 bases from J, with 18 bases in between. This CDR3 has 18 amino acids. Per the germline V gene, CDR1 is MDHEN and CDR2 is SYDVKM. CDR3 loop: CASSLGRGPTTSTDTQYF. The CDR3 DNA follows: TGTGCCAGCAGTTTAGGGCGGGGGCCTACCACTAGCACAGATACGCAGTATTTT.

This clonotype was seen a handful of times. The chain couples TRBV5-1 to TRBJ2-3, with D possibly TRBD2 on 6 matching bases. In germline, CDR1 is SGHRS, CDR2 YFSETQ. Trimming cost V 0 bases and J 2 bases, with 16 bases left between them. The CDR3 has 17 residues. CDR3 nucleotides: TGCGCCAGCAGCTTGGCCGAGTCGGGAGCCTACACAGATACGCAGTATTTT. It codes for CASSLAESGAYTDTQYF. Using reference TRBV5-1 and TRBJ2-3 for the parts outside the CDR3, the full variable domain is KAGVTQTPRYLIKTRGQQVTLSCSPISGHRSVSWYQQTPGQGLQFLFEYFSETQRNKGNFPGRFSGRQFSNSRSEMNVSTLELGDSALYLCASSLAESGAYTDTQYFGPGTRLTVL.

The table lists this clonotype with a few counts. The DNA of the CDR3 is TGTGCCAGCAGCGCCTCCGGAACTAGCACAGATACGCAGTATTTT. This codes for CASSASGTSTDTQYF. J is TRBJ2-3 and V is TRBV9; no reliable D call. Deletions cut 3 bases from V and 0 bases from J, with 11 bases between. The CDR3 covers 15 residues. Germline loops: CDR1 SGDLS, CDR2 YYNGEE.

This chain connects TRBV20-1 to TRBJ2-7; 7 bases are shared with TRBD1. The CDR3 spans 16 residues. Germline lookup yields CDR1 DFQATT and CDR2 SNEGSKA (reference sequence). The V gene end was trimmed by 0 bases and the J gene end by 4 bases; junction bases not matched to a gene: 12. CDR3 coding DNA: TGCAGTGCTAGAGAAGAACCCAGACAGGACAGGTACGAGCAGTACTTC. This gives the protein CSAREEPRQDRYEQYF.

In this sample, this clonotype turned up many times. This chain links TRBV12-3 or TRBV12-4 with TRBJ2-1, with D hard to call. The CDR3 is made up of 11 amino acids. V was cut by 1 base and J by 10 bases, with 5 bases left in between. The DNA of the CDR3 is TGTGCCAGCAGTTTAGTTGGAGAGCAGTTCTTC. Protein product: CASSLVGEQFF.

This clonotype has more than one count but fewer than ten. V and J are TRBV6-2 or TRBV6-3 and TRBJ2-1, with 10 bases identical to TRBD1. The germline gives CDR1 MNHEY, CDR2 SVGEGT. V trimming: 6 bases; J trimming: 7 bases; junction bases outside the gene matches: 9. The CDR3 loop spans 15 amino acids. The CDR3 here is CASSLTGGALNEQFF. The CDR3 DNA is TGTGCCAGCAGCTTGACAGGGGGCGCATTGAATGAGCAGTTCTTC.

This chain uses TRBV3-1 with TRBJ2-7; no firm D call. The ends were cut back, 1 base at V and 2 bases at J, with 12 bases in the middle. The CDR3 is 15 residues long. Germline V gene sequence: CDR1 LGHDT, CDR2 YNNKEL (reference sequence). The CDR3 region is CASSQASSRTYEQYF. CDR3 coding DNA: TGTGCCAGCAGCCAAGCGTCCAGCCGGACCTACGAGCAGTACTTC.

The rearrangement links TRBV7-9 to TRBJ2-5; 9 bases fit TRBD2. Germline V gene data show CDR1 as SEHNR and CDR2 as FQNEAQ (reference sequence). This CDR3 spans 17 amino acids. Unmatched junction bases numbered 7, after V lost 0 bases and J lost 2 bases. This CDR3 is CASSLAGGLALQETQYF. In DNA form, the CDR3 reads TGTGCCAGCAGCTTAGCGGGGGGACTAGCACTTCAAGAGACCCAGTACTTC.

CDR3 sequence reads: CASSFSGFGYEQYF. The CDR3 DNA sequence: TGTGCCAGCAGCTTTTCCGGGTTCGGCTACGAGCAGTACTTC. The V and J genes are TRBV5-8 and TRBJ2-7; D uncertain. CDR1 and CDR2 from the germline V gene are SGHTS and YDEGEE. The V and J ends lost 2 bases and 3 bases respectively, with 12 bases between them. This CDR3 spans 14 amino acids.

This clonotype was observed a handful of times. The rearrangement links TRBV11-2 to TRBJ1-1; D is undetermined. CDR3 length: 16 residues. Germline values: CDR1 SGHAT, CDR2 FQNNGV. V lost 4 bases to trimming and J lost 0 bases, with 15 bases between them. CDR3 loop: CASSSTQSSMNTEAFF. The DNA of the CDR3 is TGTGCCAGCAGCTCTACACAGAGCAGCATGAACACTGAAGCTTTCTTT.

The sample holds a few counts of this clonotype. The chain employs TRBV12-3 or TRBV12-4 and TRBJ1-5; possible D gene TRBD1, 6 bases. V was shortened by 3 bases and J by 6 bases, with 12 bases between the two germline ends. The length of the CDR3 is 14 residues. CDR3 DNA: TGTGCCAGCAGTTTTCAGGGAGGGGGTCAGCCCCAGCATTTT. Translation: CASSFQGGGQPQHF.

The chain carries TRBV29-1 and TRBJ2-3; 8 nucleotides agree with TRBD2. The CDR3 runs 17 residues. Germline lookup yields CDR1 SQVTM and CDR2 ANQGSEA. After removal of 6 bases from V and 4 bases from J, the junction contained 18 bases not matched to a gene. The CDR3 bases are TGCAGCGTGGCCCCCGCAGTTGGGAGCGGGAGTGCAGATACGCAGTATTTT. Amino acid sequence: CSVAPAVGSGSADTQYF.

The V and J genes are TRBV12-3 or TRBV12-4 and TRBJ1-2, with 7 positions matching TRBD1. The CDR3 has 14 residues. Trimming cost V 1 base and J 2 bases; bases outside gene matches: 1. CDR3 coding DNA: TGTGCCAGCAGTTTAGGGGACAGAAACTATGGCTACACCTTC. Its translation: CASSLGDRNYGYTF.

This clonotype was counted between two and nine times. The V gene is TRBV3-1, the J gene TRBJ2-1, with D possibly TRBD1 on 6 matching bases. Looked up from germline, CDR1 is LGHDT and CDR2 is YNNKEL (reference sequence). The germline V and J ends were trimmed by 3 bases and 0 bases, with 9 bases remaining between them. The CDR3 is 15 residues long. The CDR3 DNA is TGTGCCAGCAGCCAGGGGGACAACTCCTACAATGAGCAGTTCTTC. Amino acid sequence: CASSQGDNSYNEQFF.

The table lists this clonotype with many counts. The V call is TRBV2, the J call TRBJ2-1, with D perhaps matching TRBD1 or TRBD2 (5 bases each). The germline V and J ends were trimmed by 0 bases and 2 bases, with 11 bases remaining between them. The V gene's germline CDR1 is SNHLY and CDR2 FYNNEI. CDR3 length: 16 amino acids. The CDR3 loop is CASSEAGLATYNEQFF. The CDR3 region has the DNA TGTGCCAGCAGTGAAGCGGGGCTAGCCACCTACAATGAGCAGTTCTTC.

The genes are TRBV5-6 and TRBJ2-3; no definite D call. The germline V gene encodes CDR1 SGHDT and CDR2 YYEEEE. The V and J ends lost 4 bases and 4 bases respectively, with 10 bases between them. CDR3 length: 13 amino acids. The CDR3 is CASSRASSDTQYF. The DNA for the CDR3 is TGTGCCAGCAGCCGGGCGTCCTCAGATACGCAGTATTTT.

CDR3 protein: CASSSGLAGSADTQYF. The CDR3 nucleotides are TGTGCCAGCAGCTCGGGACTAGCGGGGAGTGCAGATACGCAGTATTTT. The chain carries TRBV11-2 and TRBJ2-3, with 13 bases fitting TRBD2. This CDR3 spans 16 amino acids. V gave up 4 bases and J gave up 4 bases; unmatched junction bases: 5. Germline values: CDR1 SGHAT, CDR2 FQNNGV.

This clonotype was detected ten times or more. The V gene is TRBV29-1, the J gene TRBJ2-7; 9 bases agree with TRBD1. The CDR3 totals 13 residues. Germline CDR1 is SQVTM and CDR2 is ANQGSEA. The J segment lost 4 bases and the V segment lost 4 bases, leaving 5 bases of the junction unmatched. Here the CDR3 reads CSVGDRVAYEQYF. The CDR3 bases are TGCAGCGTTGGGGACAGGGTGGCGTACGAGCAGTACTTC.

The chain joins TRBV21-1 to TRBJ1-1. TRBV21-1 is a known pseudogene. This CDR3 has 17 amino acids. CDR3 protein: CASSKVGRGLGGTEAFF. CDR3 nucleotides: TGTGCCAGCAGCAAAGTTGGGAGGGGTTTGGGGGGCACTGAAGCTTTCTTT.

This sequence joins TRBV3-1 and TRBJ2-5, with 8 bases fitting TRBD2. Germline V gene sequence: CDR1 LGHDT, CDR2 YNNKEL (reference sequence). The CDR3 sequence is 18 residues long. The junction had 14 bases not matched to a gene; V was cut back by 0 bases and J by 5 bases. CDR3 sequence: CASSQDRERGPGGETQYF. In DNA form, the CDR3 reads TGTGCCAGCAGCCAAGATAGAGAGCGGGGGCCCGGAGGGGAGACCCAGTACTTC.